This T cell receptor beta chain was identified in a study of vaccination effects on CD4 cells after COVID-19. Study-wide background: Culturing of some 1.8 million PBMC per well took place with roughly 10 IU/ml IL-2 and around 10 ug/ml peptides.

CD4+ T cell isolation took place after approximately ten days of culture. People in the vaccine group had not been infected with SARS-CoV-2 before, and their nucleocapsid antibodies were negative. Cultures had half their medium replaced with IL-2 medium on days 3 and 7. The data were produced by immunoSEQ multiplex PCR, yet TCRdb's version contains in-frame clones alone and is incomplete. Of 35,000 to 40,000 clones listed, around 79% are singletons. The CDR3 has 15 residues. Germline lookup yields CDR1 MDHEN and CDR2 SYDVKM. V was cut by 4 bases and J by 1 base, with 13 bases left in between. Study observations and caveats: The study found marked clonal contraction of infection- and vaccine-induced clones late after vaccination.

In the case of this clone: Its antigen is currently unknown.

The chain links TRBV28 to TRBJ1-1, with D perhaps TRBD1 (6 bases). The receptor comes from a human donor who received a COVID-19 vaccine. Sequences were derived from CD4+ T cells from PBMCs cultured without peptide, sampled before COVID-19 vaccination. CDR3 loop: CASSWVARGNTEAFF. The CDR3 DNA reads as TGTGCCAGCAGTTGGGTGGCCAGGGGGAACACTGAAGCTTTCTTT. The full variable domain, rest sourced from reference TRBV28 and TRBJ1-1, is DVKVTQSSRYLVKRTGEKVFLECVQDMDHENMFWYRQDPGLGLRLIYFSYDVKMKEKGDIPEGYSVSREKKERFSLILESASTNQTSMYLCASSWVARGNTEAFFGQGTRLTVV.